The 8 T cell receptor beta chains presented below share a single source sample, sequenced in a study of CD8 T cells in ankylosing spondylitis. TCRdb reanalysed the 5' RACE reads using MiXCR and keeps one entry per CDR3 protein. The sample lists tens of thousands of distinct CDR3 sequences, roughly 2.5% occurring once. The sequenced sample consisted of blood, either unsorted or a sorted T cell fraction (not recorded which). Receptors originate from a male donor with ankylosing spondylitis or in good health (not recorded which).

This clonotype was counted at least ten times. DNA for the CDR3: TGCGCCAGCATCAGGTGGGGGGCGCAGACTGAAGCTTTCTTT. This encodes CASIRWGAQTEAFF. The chain couples TRBV23-1 to TRBJ1-1; maybe TRBD1 (6 bases). TRBV23-1 belongs to the ORF category, with a function that is uncertain. The CDR3 is 14 amino acids. V gave up 7 bases and J gave up 5 bases, with 17 bases separating them.

The CDR3 sequence: CASRSREGGKTQYF. CDR3 nucleotides: TGTGCAAGTCGTTCGCGGGAGGGCGGAAAGACCCAGTACTTC. This chain uses TRBV12-2 with TRBJ2-5; the tabulated D call, TRBD2, remains unverified against the DNA. TRBV12-2 is a documented pseudogene. The CDR3 has 14 residues.

This clonotype appeared many times. The genes are TRBV9 and TRBJ2-2; D may be TRBD1 (6 bases). Trimming removed 3 bases from V and 4 bases from J, with 13 bases in between. CDR1 is SGDLS, CDR2 YYNGEE, per germline. The CDR3 is made up of 15 amino acids. The CDR3 loop is CASSARGASTGELFF. Written as DNA, the CDR3 is TGTGCCAGCAGCGCCAGGGGAGCGAGCACCGGGGAGCTGTTTTTT.

This clonotype was seen many times. V usage is TRBV9 and J usage is TRBJ1-3, with TRBD1 as a possible D gene (5 bases). The CDR3 is made up of 16 amino acids. V was pared by 4 bases and J by 0 bases, with 14 bases between. The germline V gene has CDR1 SGDLS and CDR2 YYNGEE. The CDR3 DNA follows: TGTGCCAGCAGCCCTTCTACCGACAGCTCTGGAAACACCATATATTTT. It is translated as CASSPSTDSSGNTIYF.

This clonotype was detected only a few times. This CDR3 is CASARGGGDDNEQFF. CDR3 coding DNA: TGTGCCAGCGCCCGGGGGGGCGGGGATGACAATGAGCAGTTCTTC. This rearrangement joins TRBV9 to TRBJ2-1; 8 bases are a match to TRBD2. This CDR3 has 15 residues. Per germline, CDR1 SGDLS and CDR2 YYNGEE. Trimming cost V 7 bases and J 5 bases; bases outside gene matches: 11.

Many counts were recorded for this clonotype. This chain links TRBV9 with TRBJ2-3; 9 bases align to TRBD1. J lost 4 bases, V lost 0 bases, and 6 bases had no gene match. CDR1 and CDR2 (germline): SGDLS, YYNGEE. The length of the CDR3 is 16 residues. The CDR3 protein is CASSVAGQGIADTQYF. The CDR3 DNA reads TGTGCCAGCAGCGTAGCGGGACAGGGCATCGCAGATACGCAGTATTTT.

This clonotype occurred many times. The J gene is TRBJ1-5, the V gene TRBV9; unclear D gene. The ends were cut back, 0 bases at V and 0 bases at J, with 13 bases in the middle. CDR3 length equals 17 residues. Germline V gene lookup returns CDR1 SGDLS and CDR2 YYNGEE. The CDR3: CASSVGPEGYSNQPQHF. The CDR3 coding sequence is TGTGCCAGCAGCGTAGGCCCCGAAGGGTATAGCAATCAGCCCCAGCATTTT.

This clonotype was counted many times. The chain joins TRBV9 to TRBJ2-2; D is possibly TRBD1 (7 bases). CDR1 and CDR2 (germline): SGDLS, YYNGEE. With 0 bases removed from V and 4 bases from J, the gap between germline ends came to 10 bases. The CDR3 runs to 15 residues. This CDR3 reads CASSVGQGGTGELFF. The DNA for the CDR3 is TGTGCCAGCAGCGTAGGACAGGGAGGCACCGGGGAGCTGTTTTTT.